The entry that follows covers one TCR beta chain sequence. The antigen is not known. This record belongs to a study of blood T cells in healthy people across ages. Regarding the study as a whole: The donors' CMV status was not determined, possibly confounding changes in expanded clonotypes.

Combining a sample-barcoded 5' primer with a J-beta primer mix, a second PCR ran for roughly 6 to 12 cycles. TCRdb called the 5' RACE reads again in MiXCR, with one record for every CDR3 protein. The top ten hold around 8% of the sample, which has around 1.5 million distinct CDR3 sequences, 42% seen once. CDR3 length: 21 residues. In germline, CDR1 is DFQATT, CDR2 SNEGSKA (reference sequence). With 1 base clipped from V and 0 bases from J, the junction kept 21 bases outside the gene matches. Ranging in age from roughly 6 to 90, the donors were healthy Caucasian individuals from Russia. Investigators took about 9.4 milliliters of peripheral blood from every donor. There were at least 5 micrograms of total RNA extracted from every sample.

What was sequenced was blood. The chain carries TRBV20-1 and TRBJ2-1; 7 nucleotides align to TRBD2. The receptor's source is a woman between 18 and 30 years old in good health. CDR3 amino acids: CSARGGSRASGRPSSYNEQFF. The CDR3 DNA sequence: TGCAGTGCTAGAGGTGGTAGTAGGGCTAGCGGAAGACCTAGCTCCTACAATGAGCAGTTCTTC.